This TCR beta chain was sequenced during a study of identical twins. Study results and limitations: Among beta out-of-frame sequences, excess sharing between twins appeared weaker.

This clonotype showed up just a few times. Antigen unknown. The CDR3 loop spans 17 amino acids. CDR1 and CDR2 (germline): SGHDT, YYEEEE. Deletions cut 3 bases from V and 7 bases from J, with 26 bases between. Template switching added a universal primer binding site, and final cDNA carried unique molecular identifiers. TCRdb reanalysed the 5' RACE reads using MiXCR and keeps one entry per CDR3 protein. The sample has under 300,000 distinct CDR3 sequences; over 13% are singletons. There were only healthy Caucasians among the donors. The rearrangement links TRBV5-6 to TRBJ2-7, with D perhaps TRBD2 (6 bases). The receptor's source is a woman aged 18-35 years in good health. Sequencing was carried out using memory (CD45RO+) T cells sorted from blood. CDR3 DNA: TGTGCCAGCAGCTCCATTCTTACCGGGGGAACTTCAGGGGAGCAGTACTTC. Encoded protein: CASSSILTGGTSGEQYF.